The 9 T cell receptor beta chains given below trace back to one sample, sequenced in a study of post-analysis software for immune sequencing data. Study-wide findings and caveats: Elevated frequency relative to controls characterized four or five TRBV segments in patients, TRBV5-6, TRBV5-1 and TRBV20-1 among them.

These receptors are not linked to any known antigen. TCR beta cDNA libraries included unique molecular identifiers. TCRdb reanalysed the PCR reads using MiXCR and keeps one entry per CDR3 protein. This sample has roughly 870,000 distinct CDR3 sequences; roughly 50% occur once, and the top ten carry approximately 4.4%. Sequenced material: blood. These receptors were obtained from a girl under 18 with multiple sclerosis.

The J gene is TRBJ2-5, the V gene TRBV18, with 8 bases identical to TRBD1. The trim removed 5 bases at V and 3 bases at J, leaving 8 bases unmatched. Germline loops: CDR1 KGHSH, CDR2 LQKENI. The CDR3 runs 15 residues. CDR3 in DNA: TGTGCCAGCTCAGCTCAGGGGGCTGATGAAGAGACCCAGTACTTC. Residues: CASSAQGADEETQYF.

The chain has TRBV15 and TRBJ1-1; a weak D match, TRBD1 (5 bases). Germline V gene sequence: CDR1 LNHNV, CDR2 YYDKDF (reference sequence). CDR3 size: 13 residues. V was shortened by 4 bases and J by 1 base, with 7 bases between the two germline ends. CDR3 loop: CATSNGGNTEAFF. CDR3 nucleotides: TGTGCCACCAGCAACGGGGGGAACACTGAAGCTTTCTTT. The variable domain in full, with the rest retrieved from reference TRBV15 and TRBJ1-1, is DAMVIQNPRYQVTQFGKPVTLSCSQTLNHNVMYWYQQKSSQAPKLLFHYYDKDFNNEADTPDNFQSRRPNTSFCFLDIRSPGLGDTAMYLCATSNGGNTEAFFGQGTRLTVV.

This chain uses TRBV20-1 with TRBJ2-5; TRBD2 aligns across 15 bases. Trimming took 4 bases from V and 5 from J; bases not matched to a gene: 8. The germline CDR1 and CDR2 sequences are DFQATT and SNEGSKA (reference sequence). The CDR3 contains 16 residues. The CDR3, as DNA: TGCAGTGCTATCGGGACTAGCGGGAGGTCCCAGGAGACCCAGTACTTC. Its protein product is CSAIGTSGRSQETQYF.

The CDR3 loop is CASSPSKSSVEQYF. CDR3 sequence (DNA): TGTGCCAGCAGCCCGAGTAAGAGCAGCGTAGAGCAGTACTTC. The V call is TRBV5-5, the J call TRBJ2-5; D is unclear. CDR1 and CDR2 (germline): SGHKS, YYEKEE (reference sequence). The germline V and J ends were trimmed by 4 bases and 11 bases, with 21 bases remaining between them. The CDR3 covers 14 residues.

Only a few counts were recorded for this clonotype. This chain links TRBV4-1 with TRBJ1-2, with no clear D. The CDR3 totals 15 residues. Trimming took off 0 bases at V and 4 bases at J, with 12 bases between the two ends. The V gene's germline CDR1 is MGHRA and CDR2 YSYEKL. Here the CDR3 reads CASSQEGNYGYGYTF. DNA for the CDR3: TGCGCCAGCAGCCAAGAGGGGAACTACGGCTATGGCTACACCTTC.

The chain couples TRBV14 to TRBJ2-1; D not resolved. The CDR3 extends over 13 amino acids. With 0 bases removed from V and 5 bases from J, the gap between germline ends came to 5 bases. Germline V gene data show CDR1 as SGHDN and CDR2 as FVKESK. CDR3: CASSQDLHNEQFF. The CDR3 DNA reads TGTGCCAGCAGCCAAGATTTACACAATGAGCAGTTCTTC.

The chain employs TRBV29-1 and TRBJ2-1; D possibly uses TRBD1 or TRBD2 (5 bases each). This CDR3 region has 15 residues. Looked up from germline, CDR1 is SQVTM and CDR2 is ANQGSEA. The V and J ends lost 4 bases and 0 bases respectively, with 13 bases between them. The CDR3 reads CSVAPGTSSYNEQFF. For the CDR3, the DNA is TGCAGCGTTGCCCCCGGGACCAGCTCCTACAATGAGCAGTTCTTC.

J is TRBJ2-2 and V is TRBV29-1, with 7 nucleotides matching TRBD1. V shed 7 bases, J shed 3 bases, and the junction held 8 bases outside the gene matches. The CDR3 is made up of 14 amino acids. Germline V gene lookup returns CDR1 SQVTM and CDR2 ANQGSEA. The CDR3 sequence is CSAVDRTHTGELFF. Written as DNA, the CDR3 is TGCAGCGCCGTGGACAGGACCCACACCGGGGAGCTGTTTTTT.

This sequence joins TRBV6-5 and TRBJ2-7; no clear D. V lost 0 bases and J 0 bases, leaving 12 bases between the germline ends. Per the germline V gene, CDR1 is MNHEY and CDR2 is SVGAGI. The CDR3 consists of 16 residues. The CDR3 DNA sequence: TGTGCCAGCAGTTACTCCGATGTGGTGGGCTCCTACGAGCAGTACTTC. Residues: CASSYSDVVGSYEQYF.